This T cell receptor (beta chain) was captured by sequencing in a study of cytomegalovirus exposure and HLA in healthy donors. The study's findings and limits: Testing in vitro showed three CMV-associated chains specific for CMV antigens.

TCRdb's table, derived via immunoSEQ multiplex PCR, lists solely in-frame clones and lacks some. The sample has almost 200,000 clones; approximately 78% are singletons. Turning to this clone: Antigen unknown.

The germline V gene encodes CDR1 GTSNPN and CDR2 SVGIG (reference sequence). Germline trimming cut 3 bases from V and 5 bases from J; bases unmatched to any gene: 7. The CDR3 consists of 15 residues. The rearrangement links TRBV30 to TRBJ2-3; TRBD2 matches at 11 bases. The TCR was taken from a woman younger than 45 in good health and CMV-seronegative. The sequencing sample was made of PBMCs. CDR3 protein: CAWSAGTSGKDTQYF. In nucleotides, the CDR3 is TGTGCCTGGAGCGCCGGGACTAGCGGAAAAGATACGCAGTATTTT.